These T cell receptor beta chains were read from a single sample in a study of vaccination effects on CD4 cells after COVID-19. Sequencing used immunoSEQ multiplex PCR; TCRdb keeps in-frame clones, though not all of them. The sample lists 55,000 to 90,000 clones, roughly 73% occurring once. These TCRs' antigens remain unknown. The sequenced sample was CD4+ T cells from PBMCs cultured with HIV peptides, obtained before COVID-19 vaccination. The receptors derive from a human donor who had a prior SARS-CoV-2 infection. CDR3s include the opening cysteine and the closing phenylalanine or tryptophan. A D gene is named only where the DNA matches it firmly. Expanded clones get a size class; other rows say once, few or many, or leave the size out.

J gene | V gene | clone size | CDR3 length | D gene | CDR3 DNA | CDR3 protein
TRBJ2-6 | TRBV7-9 | . | 14 | . | TGTGCCAGCAGCATGACAGGCGGGGCCAACGTCCTGACTTTC | CASSMTGGANVLTF
TRBJ1-2 | TRBV4-3 | . | 15 | . | TGCGCCAGCAGCCAAGATATACGGGGCGACTATGGCTACACCTTC | CASSQDIRGDYGYTF
TRBJ1-4 | TRBV27 | . | 14 | . | TGTGCCAGCAGTTTATCTGGGGTCAATGAAAAACTGTTTTTT | CASSLSGVNEKLFF
TRBJ2-3 | TRBV19 | . | 16 | . | TGTGCCAGTAGTCCCAGGTCGGTGGGGTATTTAGATACGCAGTATTTT | CASSPRSVGYLDTQYF
TRBJ2-6 | TRBV7-2 | . | 15 | . | TGTGCCAGCAGCTCCGGGGGGCCTGGGGCCAACGTCCTGACTTTC | CASSSGGPGANVLTF
TRBJ2-3 | TRBV7-2 | . | 14 | . | TGTGCCAGCAGCTTAGAGGGACGCACAGATACGCAGTATTTT | CASSLEGRTDTQYF
TRBJ1-1 | TRBV11-3 | once | 14 | . | TGTGCCAGCAGCTTAACTTCGGGGGACACTGAAGCTTTCTTT | CASSLTSGDTEAFF
TRBJ2-5 | TRBV29-1 | . | 16 | TRBD2 | TGCAGCGTCCGAAAGTTGGGCGGGGGGTCGCGAGAGACCCAGTACTTC | CSVRKLGGGSRETQYF
TRBJ1-6 | TRBV6-5 | . | 15 | TRBD1 | TGTGCCAGCAGGGAGGGACAGGGCTATAATTCACCCCTCCACTTT | CASREGQGYNSPLHF
TRBJ2-7 | TRBV7-2 | . | 14 | . | TGTGCCAGCAGCTTAAACAGAGATTCCTACGAGCAGTACTTC | CASSLNRDSYEQYF
TRBJ1-1 | TRBV6-4 | . | 13 | . | TGTGCCAGCGCCAGACAGGTCGGAGGTGAAGCTTTCTTT | CASARQVGGEAFF
TRBJ1-1 | TRBV19 | . | 15 | TRBD1 | TGTGCCAGTATTGGGGCAGGGGGCCCGAACACTGAAGCTTTCTTT | CASIGAGGPNTEAFF
TRBJ1-3 | TRBV6-2/TRBV6-3 | . | 18 | . | TGTGCCAGCAGTTACTCTCGGAGAGGACAGAAATCTGGAAACACCATATATTTT | CASSYSRRGQKSGNTIYF
TRBJ2-1 | TRBV10-3 | few | 11 | . | TGTGCCATCAGTGACTCACGCGTGCAGTTCTTC | CAISDSRVQFF
TRBJ2-4 | TRBV27 | . | 14 | . | TGTGCCAGCAGTACCCGTCGAGAGGGGACGACTCAGTACTTC | CASSTRREGTTQYF
TRBJ2-2 | TRBV2 | . | 13 | TRBD2 | TGTGCCAGCAATCCGGGGGGACCCGGGGAGCTGTTTTTT | CASNPGGPGELFF
TRBJ1-2 | TRBV6-5 | . | 13 | TRBD1 | TGTGCCAGCAGACCACCGACAGGGAGTGGCTACACCTTC | CASRPPTGSGYTF
TRBJ2-1 | TRBV5-1 | . | 17 | . | TGCGCCAGCAGCTTGTTCCAGCGGGCTACCTCCTACAATGAGCAGTTCTTC | CASSLFQRATSYNEQFF
TRBJ2-7 | TRBV10-3 | . | 15 | TRBD1 | TGTGCCATCAGGTCTTCGACAGGGTACTCCTACGAGCAGTACTTC | CAIRSSTGYSYEQYF
TRBJ1-5 | TRBV15 | few | 16 | . | TGTGCCACCAGCAGAGAAAACGGGGATAGCAATCAGCCCCAGCATTTT | CATSRENGDSNQPQHF
TRBJ2-3 | TRBV7-2 | . | 15 | . | TGTGCCAGCAGCTTAGGTGGGGGGGGGCTGAATACGCAGTATTTT | CASSLGGGGLNTQYF
TRBJ1-1 | TRBV7-3 | . | 14 | TRBD1 | TGTGCCAGCAGCTCGGACAGGGCAAACACTGAAGCTTTCTTT | CASSSDRANTEAFF
TRBJ2-5 | TRBV3-1/TRBV3-2 | . | 14 | . | TGTGCCAGCAGCCAAGATTTTCTGCGTGAGACCCAGTACTTC | CASSQDFLRETQYF
TRBJ2-5 | TRBV5-4 | . | 13 | . | TGTGCCAGCAGCTTAAGGGTTGGGGAGACCCAGTACTTC | CASSLRVGETQYF
TRBJ1-6 | TRBV5-4 | few | 17 | . | TGTGCCAGCAGCTTGTCTGGGGGAGATCTCTATAATTCACCCCTCCACTTT | CASSLSGGDLYNSPLHF
TRBJ2-5 | TRBV27 | . | 14 | . | TGTGCCAGCAGTTTATCGATGGGGCGGGAGACCCAGTACTTC | CASSLSMGRETQYF
TRBJ1-1 | TRBV29-1 | . | 13 | . | TGCAGCGTTACTTCATTAGGGGGAGGGGGAGCTTTCTTT | CSVTSLGGGGAFF
TRBJ2-5 | TRBV9 | . | 16 | TRBD2 | TGTGCCAGCAGCTCTGGGACTAGCGAAGGGGGGGAGACCCAGTACTTC | CASSSGTSEGGETQYF
TRBJ1-2 | TRBV6-5 | . | 14 | . | TGTGCCAGCACTCTAACACAGGCGAACTATGGCTACACCTTC | CASTLTQANYGYTF
TRBJ2-2 | TRBV2 | . | 15 | TRBD1 | TGTGCCAGCAGGGTTGAGGGGGCGTATGGCGGGGAGCTGTTTTTT | CASRVEGAYGGELFF
TRBJ2-1 | TRBV24-1 | . | 15 | TRBD2 | TGTGCCACCAGTGATTTGCGGGAGGCCTACAATGAGCAGTTCTTC | CATSDLREAYNEQFF
TRBJ2-5 | TRBV7-2 | . | 14 | . | TGTGCCAGCAGCACCCGACCAACCGAAGAGACCCAGTACTTC | CASSTRPTEETQYF
TRBJ2-3 | TRBV5-1 | . | 13 | . | TGCGCCAGCGGGGGCCCGGGCACAGATACGCAGTATTTT | CASGGPGTDTQYF
TRBJ1-5 | TRBV19 | . | 13 | TRBD1 | TGTGCCACTACCCGACAGGGGAATCAGCCCCAGCATTTT | CATTRQGNQPQHF
TRBJ2-1 | TRBV9 | . | 16 | TRBD2 | TGTGCCAGCAGCGTAGGTTCGGGACTAGCGGCGCTTGAGCAGTTCTTC | CASSVGSGLAALEQFF
TRBJ2-2 | TRBV5-4 | . | 16 | TRBD2 | TGTGCCAGCAACTTACTTAGCGGGGGGGCCACCGGGGAGCTGTTTTTT | CASNLLSGGATGELFF
TRBJ2-3 | TRBV5-1 | . | 13 | . | TGCGCCAGCAGCTTGCCAGGGCCCAATACGCAGTATTTT | CASSLPGPNTQYF
TRBJ1-1 | TRBV4-1 | . | 15 | . | TGCGCCAGCAGCCAGAAAGGGGCCGGGAACACTGAAGCTTTCTTT | CASSQKGAGNTEAFF
TRBJ2-2 | TRBV5-1 | . | 13 | . | TGCGCCAGCCAGTCCCAGGATTCCGGGGAGCTGTTTTTT | CASQSQDSGELFF
TRBJ1-6 | TRBV3-1/TRBV3-2 | . | 13 | . | TGTGCCAGCAGCCCCACGAGGGTTTCACCCCTCCACTTT | CASSPTRVSPLHF
TRBJ2-1 | TRBV10-3 | . | 15 | TRBD1 | TGTGCCATCAGTGATATCAGGGGGCTGAACAATGAGCAGTTCTTC | CAISDIRGLNNEQFF
TRBJ2-1 | TRBV24-1 | . | 16 | . | TGTGCCACCAGTGATCGGGACAATTTAGGAGCCAATGAGCAGTTCTTC | CATSDRDNLGANEQFF
TRBJ1-3 | TRBV5-1 | . | 15 | . | TGCGCCAGCAGCTCGGCGGGAGGCGTAGGAAACACCATATATTTT | CASSSAGGVGNTIYF
TRBJ2-7 | TRBV27 | . | 13 | TRBD1 | TGTGCCAGCAGCCGGGACAGGTTAGGGGAGCAGTACTTC | CASSRDRLGEQYF
TRBJ1-1 | TRBV30 | . | 13 | . | TGTGCCTGGAGGAGGACGGTGAACACTGAAGCTTTCTTT | CAWRRTVNTEAFF
TRBJ2-3 | TRBV19 | . | 14 | TRBD2 | TGTGCCAGTAGTATAAATAGCGGGTTGGATACGCAGTATTTT | CASSINSGLDTQYF
TRBJ1-1 | TRBV2 | . | 13 | . | TGTGCCAGCAGCCAAGCCGGGTCAGCTGAAGCTTTCTTT | CASSQAGSAEAFF
TRBJ2-1 | TRBV4-2 | . | 18 | TRBD2 | TGTGCCAGCAGCCAAGATAGTCGAGGACTAGCGGCCTACAATGAGCAGTTCTTC | CASSQDSRGLAAYNEQFF
TRBJ2-7 | TRBV20-1 | . | 13 | . | TGCAGTGCTAGTCGTTTAAATAGAGGCGAGCAGTACTTC | CSASRLNRGEQYF
TRBJ1-4 | TRBV2 | . | 13 | TRBD1 | TGTGCCAGCAGTGGAAGGGACAGGGTTAAACTGTTTTTT | CASSGRDRVKLFF
TRBJ1-5 | TRBV6-1 | . | 16 | . | TGTGCCAGCAGTGAATTTGGGCTTGCTGGGGATCAGCCCCAGCATTTT | CASSEFGLAGDQPQHF
TRBJ1-2 | TRBV14 | . | 15 | . | TGTGCCAGCAGCCGAGCGGGGGGGGGAAACTACGGCTACACCTTC | CASSRAGGGNYGYTF
TRBJ1-4 | TRBV19 | . | 15 | TRBD1 | TGTGCCAGTAGTATCCTTCACAGGGGCGAAGAAAAACTGTTTTTT | CASSILHRGEEKLFF